A single sample is the source of the 30 T cell receptor beta chains below, sequenced in a study of blood T cell repertoires in COVID-19. Using immunoSEQ multiplex PCR, the repertoire was profiled, and TCRdb retains in-frame clones only, with some absent. Among roughly 250,000 clones listed, around 87% were seen once. The sequenced sample consisted of PBMCs or T cells enriched from blood (not recorded which). The origin of the receptors is a woman aged 45-65 years who had recovered from COVID-19.

This clone showed up just a few times. The genes are TRBV7-8 and TRBJ2-3, with 13 bases lining up with TRBD2. The CDR3 totals 16 residues. Germline-derived CDR1 and CDR2 are SGHVS and FQNEAQ. V dropped 4 bases and J dropped 5; count of bases not matched to a gene: 6. The CDR3 nucleotides read TGTGCCAGCAGCTCCGGACTAGCGGGAGTCGGAGATACGCAGTATTTT. Protein product: CASSSGLAGVGDTQYF.

The chain carries TRBV28 and TRBJ1-5, with D perhaps TRBD1 (6 bases). Trimming stripped 6 bases from V and 2 bases from J, with 17 bases between. CDR3 size: 16 residues. CDR1 is MDHEN, CDR2 SYDVKM, per germline. CDR3 DNA: TGTGCCAGCAGCCGATACAGGGTGGGCGGCAATCAGCCCCAGCATTTT. It codes for CASSRYRVGGNQPQHF.

V is TRBV7-9 and J is TRBJ2-2; D ambiguous. V lost 8 bases and J lost 4, with 14 bases in between. Germline lookup yields CDR1 SEHNR and CDR2 FQNEAQ (reference sequence). The CDR3 is 14 amino acids. DNA of the CDR3: TGTGCCAGCGACCATGGGTCAGGCACCGGGGAGCTGTTTTTT. Translated: CASDHGSGTGELFF.

This clone turned up a few times. The chain employs TRBV4-2 and TRBJ2-1, with D perhaps matching TRBD2 (6 bases). The CDR3 is made up of 16 amino acids. V was trimmed by 0 bases and J by 0 bases, leaving 9 bases between them. The germline CDR1 and CDR2 sequences are LGHNA and YNFKEQ. CDR3 region: CASSQEEGSSYNEQFF. CDR3 coding DNA: TGTGCCAGCAGCCAAGAGGAGGGGAGCTCCTACAATGAGCAGTTCTTC.

V and J are TRBV10-3 and TRBJ2-3; D is perhaps TRBD2 (6 bases). The V gene lost 6 bases and the J gene lost 0 bases, with 10 bases spanning the gap. Germline CDR1 and CDR2: ENHRY and SYGVKD. The CDR3 is 14 residues long. This chain's CDR3 is CAIRTGTSTDTQYF. For the CDR3, the DNA is TGTGCCATCAGAACCGGGACTAGCACAGATACGCAGTATTTT.

The chain recombines TRBV3-1 (or the pseudogene TRBV3-2) with TRBJ2-7; D unresolved. The CDR3 has 15 amino acids. Germline V CDR1 and CDR2: LGHDT, YNNKEL (reference sequence). V was cut by 0 bases and J by 2 bases, with 11 bases left in between. Here the CDR3 DNA reads TGTGCCAGCAGCCAAGATGAGGCCGGAGCCTACGAGCAGTACTTC. It translates to CASSQDEAGAYEQYF.

Only a few counts were recorded for this clone. The gene calls are TRBV4-2 and TRBJ2-4, with 9 nucleotides matching TRBD2. The junction had 12 bases not matched to a gene; V was cut back by 4 bases and J by 5 bases. This CDR3 region has 17 residues. Germline CDR1 LGHNA, CDR2 YNFKEQ. The CDR3 coding sequence is TGTGCCAGCAGCCCTATGCGGGAGGGAACCCTCCAAAACATTCAGTACTTC. This translates into CASSPMREGTLQNIQYF.

This chain connects TRBV27 to TRBJ2-6, with D uncertain. V was pared by 5 bases and J by 1 base, with 12 bases between. Germline V CDR1 and CDR2: MNHEY, SMNVEV (reference sequence). The CDR3 has 16 amino acids. The CDR3 DNA follows: TGTGCCAGCAGTCCCCCAATCATGTCTGGGGCCAACGTCCTGACTTTC. This codes for CASSPPIMSGANVLTF.

The V and J genes are TRBV14 and TRBJ1-1, with D possibly TRBD1 on 5 matching bases. CDR3 length: 15 amino acids. Trimming cost V 2 bases and J 8 bases, with 18 bases left between them. The germline V gene encodes CDR1 SGHDN and CDR2 FVKESK. The CDR3: CASSQRWGVQSEAFF. The CDR3 coding sequence is TGTGCCAGCAGCCAAAGATGGGGGGTTCAGTCCGAAGCTTTCTTT. Filled out from reference TRBV14 and TRBJ1-1, the complete variable domain reads EAGVTQFPSHSVIEKGQTVTLRCDPISGHDNLYWYRRVMGKEIKFLLHFVKESKQDESGMPNNRFLAERTGGTYSTLKVQPAELEDSGVYFCASSQRWGVQSEAFFGQGTRLTVV.

The gene calls are TRBV2 and TRBJ2-1; 9 bases agree with TRBD2. Per the germline V gene, CDR1 is SNHLY and CDR2 is FYNNEI. This CDR3 contains 13 residues. The V and J ends lost 6 bases and 6 bases, in that order; junction bases with no gene match: 3. CDR3 in amino acids: CASRREGTNEQFF. CDR3 nucleotide sequence: TGTGCCAGCAGGCGGGAGGGAACCAATGAGCAGTTCTTC.

The V gene is TRBV28, the J gene TRBJ1-5, with 7 bases aligning to TRBD1. Looked up from germline, CDR1 is MDHEN and CDR2 is SYDVKM. The V and J ends lost 6 bases and 1 base, in that order; junction bases with no gene match: 9. This CDR3 is built from 16 residues. CDR3 bases: TGTGCCAGCAGACCAACCCAGGGGGGAAGCAATCAGCCCCAGCATTTT. This translates into CASRPTQGGSNQPQHF.

In this sample, this clone turned up many times. This chain connects TRBV2 to TRBJ2-1, with 12 bases fitting TRBD2. From germline, CDR1 is SNHLY and CDR2 FYNNEI. The CDR3 has 14 residues. The J segment lost 9 bases and the V segment lost 6 bases, leaving 6 bases of the junction unmatched. The CDR3 nucleotides are TGTGCCAGCAGGCCCCTAGCGGGAGGGGGTGAGCAGTTCTTC. Encoded protein: CASRPLAGGGEQFF.

This rearrangement joins TRBV5-1 to TRBJ2-6, with a weak D call TRBD1 (6 bases). The CDR3 is 17 residues long. Trimming removed 2 bases from V and 3 bases from J, with 15 bases in between. Germline V CDR1 and CDR2: SGHRS, YFSETQ. DNA for the CDR3: TGCGCCAGCAGCTTAGGACAGAGAAGGCTTGGGGCCAACGTCCTGACTTTC. The encoded protein is CASSLGQRRLGANVLTF. The whole variable domain, remainder taken from reference TRBV5-1 and TRBJ2-6, is KAGVTQTPRYLIKTRGQQVTLSCSPISGHRSVSWYQQTPGQGLQFLFEYFSETQRNKGNFPGRFSGRQFSNSRSEMNVSTLELGDSALYLCASSLGQRRLGANVLTFGAGSRLTVL.

The V gene is TRBV6-5, the J gene TRBJ1-3; D remains ambiguous. In germline, CDR1 is MNHEY, CDR2 SVGAGI. CDR3 length equals 16 residues. V was clipped by 0 bases and J by 0 bases, with 9 bases between them. The CDR3 coding sequence is TGTGCCAGCAGTTACTCGAGCTGGTACTCTGGAAACACCATATATTTT. Its translation is CASSYSSWYSGNTIYF.

This sequence joins TRBV11-2 and TRBJ2-7, with 10 nucleotides matching TRBD2. The CDR3 is 16 amino acids. Germline V gives CDR1 SGHAT, CDR2 FQNNGV. V dropped 0 bases and J dropped 2; count of bases not matched to a gene: 4. The CDR3 nucleotides are TGTGCCAGCAGCTTAGAGGGGACTAGCGCTGCCTACGAGCAGTACTTC. Translation gives CASSLEGTSAAYEQYF.

This chain links TRBV4-1 with TRBJ2-1; 10 bases are shared with TRBD2. Trimming cost V 0 bases and J 9 bases; bases outside gene matches: 5. The CDR3 covers 15 residues. Per the germline V gene, CDR1 is MGHRA and CDR2 is YSYEKL. CDR3 in DNA: TGCGCCAGCAGCCAAGAGAGGCTAGCGGGAGTTGAGCAGTTCTTC. As protein: CASSQERLAGVEQFF.

V usage is TRBV25-1 and J usage is TRBJ1-1; possible D gene TRBD1, 5 bases. This CDR3 has 16 amino acids. V was cut by 7 bases and J by 4 bases, with 22 bases left in between. The germline gives CDR1 MGHDK, CDR2 SYGVNS. Here the CDR3 DNA reads TGTGCCAGCATGGCCGGGGGGGGAGGGAGGTCCACTGAAGCTTTCTTT. It codes for CASMAGGGGRSTEAFF. Supplemented by reference TRBV25-1 and TRBJ1-1, the full variable domain reads EADIYQTPRYLVIGTGKKITLECSQTMGHDKMYWYQQDPGMELHLIHYSYGVNSTEKGDLSSESTVSRIRTEHFPLTLESARPSHTSQYLCASMAGGGGRSTEAFFGQGTRLTVV.

V is TRBV3-1 (or the pseudogene TRBV3-2) and J is TRBJ2-7; 13 nucleotides line up with TRBD2. Per germline, CDR1 LGHDT and CDR2 YNNKEL (reference sequence). Losses at the gene ends were 4 bases for V and 8 bases for J; bases not matched to a gene: 8. The CDR3 totals 15 residues. The DNA of the CDR3 is TGTGCCAGCAGCCGCTGGACTAGCGGGAGTATGCAGCAGTACTTC. This gives the protein CASSRWTSGSMQQYF.

This clone appeared a few times. The rearrangement joins TRBV25-1 to TRBJ2-7; D perhaps matches TRBD2 (5 bases). Germline values: CDR1 MGHDK, CDR2 SYGVNS. The CDR3 runs to 15 residues. The V end was cut by 8 bases, the J end by 3 bases, with 20 bases between. This CDR3 is CASPECGGRIYEQYF. The CDR3 coding sequence is TGTGCCAGCCCCGAATGCGGTGGGAGAATCTACGAGCAGTACTTC.

The chain combines TRBV18 with TRBJ1-2; D possibly corresponds to TRBD1 (6 bases). CDR3 size: 15 residues. V was trimmed by 0 bases and J by 7 bases, leaving 15 bases between them. Germline lookup yields CDR1 KGHSH and CDR2 LQKENI. The CDR3 nucleotides read TGTGCCAGCTCACCACCGGGGGGGCGTTCCGGTGGCTACACCTTC. Protein sequence: CASSPPGGRSGGYTF.

V gene TRBV5-4 combines with J gene TRBJ2-1; D possibly corresponds to TRBD1 (6 bases). The V gene lost 1 base and the J gene lost 6 bases, with 8 bases spanning the gap. The germline V gene has CDR1 SGHNT and CDR2 YYREEE (reference sequence). The CDR3 length is 13 residues. CDR3 residues: CASSLNRVNEQFF. The CDR3 coding sequence is TGTGCCAGCAGCTTGAACAGGGTCAATGAGCAGTTCTTC. Full variable domain (rest looked up from reference TRBV5-4 and TRBJ2-1): ETGVTQSPTHLIKTRGQQVTLRCSSQSGHNTVSWYQQALGQGPQFIFQYYREEENGRGNFPPRFSGLQFPNYSSELNVNALELDDSALYLCASSLNRVNEQFFGPGTRLTVL.

The chain joins TRBV12-3 or TRBV12-4 to TRBJ2-1; D is uncertain. This CDR3 comprises 12 residues. Trimming took 3 bases from V and 6 from J, leaving 6 bases between them. CDR3: CASSFGFNEQFF. Here the CDR3 DNA reads TGTGCCAGCAGTTTCGGGTTCAATGAGCAGTTCTTC.

This clone was seen just once. The chain joins TRBV6-5 to TRBJ2-4; TRBD1 aligns across 7 bases. Germline lookup yields CDR1 MNHEY and CDR2 SVGAGI. V was clipped by 4 bases and J by 8 bases; unmatched bases: 5. This CDR3 has 13 residues. The CDR3 reads CASSSQGSHIQYF. Written as DNA, the CDR3 is TGTGCCAGCAGTTCACAGGGGTCGCACATTCAGTACTTC.

The V and J genes are TRBV27 and TRBJ1-2, with D tentatively TRBD1 (5 bases). Trimming removed 0 bases at V and 13 bases at J, with 21 bases between. Per the germline V gene, CDR1 is MNHEY and CDR2 is SMNVEV (reference sequence). The CDR3 extends over 15 amino acids. Here the CDR3 reads CASSLSYGRPMGRTF. In DNA, the CDR3 is TGTGCCAGCAGTTTATCCTACGGACGGCCTATGGGGCGCACCTTC.

The J gene is TRBJ1-3, the V gene TRBV3-1 (or the pseudogene TRBV3-2); D is undetermined. V shed 5 bases and J shed 5 bases, with 22 bases lying between them. Per the germline V gene, CDR1 is LGHDT and CDR2 is YNNKEL (reference sequence). CDR3 size: 17 residues. The CDR3 nucleotides are TGTGCCAGCAGCGTGCCCAGTCCCTTACACGCACGAAACACCATATATTTT. Encoded protein: CASSVPSPLHARNTIYF.

The chain has TRBV6-6 and TRBJ2-7, with D perhaps TRBD1 (6 bases). Germline-derived CDR1 and CDR2 are MNHNY and SVGAGI (reference sequence). V dropped 2 bases and J dropped 4 bases, with 12 bases sitting between them. This CDR3 spans 14 amino acids. CDR3 sequence (DNA): TGTGCCAGCAGTTACCGGGGACAAATTTACGAGCAGTACTTC. Its protein is CASSYRGQIYEQYF.

This rearrangement joins TRBV28 to TRBJ2-1; 7 bases line up with TRBD1. V dropped 4 bases and J dropped 7; count of bases not matched to a gene: 4. This CDR3 spans 13 amino acids. Germline values: CDR1 MDHEN, CDR2 SYDVKM. CDR3 in amino acids: CASSSTGLNEQFF. CDR3 bases: TGTGCCAGCAGTTCGACAGGGTTAAATGAGCAGTTCTTC.

This sequence joins TRBV15 and TRBJ1-5, with TRBD1 matching 10 bases. V lost 5 bases to trimming and J lost 5 bases; unmatched junction nucleotides: 3. Germline values: CDR1 LNHNV, CDR2 YYDKDF (reference sequence). This CDR3 contains 14 residues. The CDR3 reads CATSQDRGHQPQHF. The DNA for the CDR3 is TGTGCCACCAGCCAAGACAGGGGGCATCAGCCCCAGCATTTT. Full variable domain (outside the CDR3, taken from reference TRBV15 and TRBJ1-5): DAMVIQNPRYQVTQFGKPVTLSCSQTLNHNVMYWYQQKSSQAPKLLFHYYDKDFNNEADTPDNFQSRRPNTSFCFLDIRSPGLGDTAMYLCATSQDRGHQPQHFGDGTRLSIL.

This clone was seen a few times. V usage is TRBV6-2 or TRBV6-3 and J usage is TRBJ2-2; 9 positions match TRBD2. The CDR3 sequence is 15 residues long. V lost 4 bases, J lost 5 bases, and 5 bases stayed unmatched. CDR1 is MNHEY and CDR2 is SVGEGT in the germline V gene. CDR3 DNA sequence: TGTGCCAGCAGTTCCGCGGGAGGGGTTACCGGGGAGCTGTTTTTT. Its translation is CASSSAGGVTGELFF.

The chain employs TRBV5-1 and TRBJ1-4; possible D gene TRBD1, 6 bases. The CDR3 is 14 amino acids. The V end lost 4 bases, the J end lost 5 bases, and 12 bases lay between the germline ends. In germline, CDR1 is SGHRS, CDR2 YFSETQ. The DNA for the CDR3 is TGCGCCAGCAGCCCGGACAGTGACAATGAAAAACTGTTTTTT. Protein sequence: CASSPDSDNEKLFF.